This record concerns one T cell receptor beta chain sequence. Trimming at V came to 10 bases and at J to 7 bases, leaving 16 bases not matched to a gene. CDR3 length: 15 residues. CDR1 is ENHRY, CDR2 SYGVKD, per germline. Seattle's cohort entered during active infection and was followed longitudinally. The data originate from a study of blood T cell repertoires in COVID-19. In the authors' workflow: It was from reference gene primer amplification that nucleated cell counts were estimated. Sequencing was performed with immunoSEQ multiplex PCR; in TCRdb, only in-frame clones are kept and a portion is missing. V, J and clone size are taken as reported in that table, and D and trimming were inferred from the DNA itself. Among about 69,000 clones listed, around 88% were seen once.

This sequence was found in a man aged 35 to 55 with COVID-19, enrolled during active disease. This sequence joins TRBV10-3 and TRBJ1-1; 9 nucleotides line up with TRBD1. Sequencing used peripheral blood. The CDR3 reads CATLQLGTGTGEAFF. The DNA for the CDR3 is TGTGCCACCCTTCAACTAGGGACAGGGACGGGTGAAGCTTTCTTT.